Shown below are 27 T cell receptor beta chains from a single sample sequenced in a study of blood T cell repertoires in COVID-19. The protocol was immunoSEQ multiplex PCR, while the TCRdb copy is restricted to in-frame clones and leaves out a portion. The sample holds fewer than 350,000 clones, around 85% seen once. Specimen: PBMCs or T cells enriched from blood (not recorded which). The receptors were gathered from a woman between 50 and 59 years old who had recovered from COVID-19.

This chain connects TRBV4-2 to TRBJ2-6; possibly TRBD1 for D (7 bases). Germline CDR1 is LGHNA and CDR2 is YNFKEQ. The V end lost 4 bases, the J end lost 0 bases, and 22 bases lay between the germline ends. The CDR3 is 20 residues long. This chain's CDR3 is CASSLGMGGQALSGANVLTF. Written as DNA, the CDR3 is TGTGCCAGCAGCCTCGGAATGGGAGGACAGGCTCTCTCTGGGGCCAACGTCCTGACTTTC.

The chain uses TRBV19 and TRBJ2-7; tentative D call: TRBD2 (5 bases). Germline CDR1 reads LNHDA; CDR2 reads SQIVND (reference sequence). The CDR3 contains 16 residues. Trimming took off 5 bases at V and 0 bases at J, with 17 bases between the two ends. CDR3: CASSPSGALLSYEQYF. The CDR3, as DNA: TGTGCCAGTAGTCCGAGCGGAGCCCTCCTCTCCTACGAGCAGTACTTC.

The V gene is TRBV11-2, the J gene TRBJ1-3; D is undetermined. This CDR3 comprises 15 residues. CDR1 SGHAT and CDR2 FQNNGV come from the germline V gene. The V end was cut by 5 bases, the J end by 4 bases, with 15 bases between. As DNA, the CDR3 is TGTGCCAGCAGCCCGACGCGGGTGGCAGGAAACACCATATATTTT. Amino acids: CASSPTRVAGNTIYF.

Here the CDR3 reads CASSFGDRGNEQYF. Written as DNA, the CDR3 is TGCGCCAGCAGCTTCGGGGACAGAGGCAACGAGCAGTACTTC. This chain connects TRBV5-1 to TRBJ2-7; 7 nucleotides match TRBD1. The CDR3 has 14 amino acids. Germline CDR1 SGHRS, CDR2 YFSETQ. V was pared by 2 bases and J by 5 bases, with 7 bases of the junction left unmatched.

The V gene is TRBV7-9, the J gene TRBJ1-5, with 10 bases that match TRBD1. The ends lost 5 bases at V and 6 bases at J; junction bases unmatched: 7. This CDR3 is 15 amino acids long. From germline, CDR1 is SEHNR and CDR2 FQNEAQ (reference sequence). As DNA, the CDR3 is TGTGCCAGCAGCCGGCCGGGACAGGGGAGTCAGCCCCAGCATTTT. It yields the protein CASSRPGQGSQPQHF.

V is TRBV4-3 and J is TRBJ1-3; D is perhaps TRBD1 (5 bases). Per germline, CDR1 LGHNA and CDR2 YSLEER. The ends were cut back, 1 base at V and 3 bases at J, with 10 bases in the middle. The CDR3 totals 15 residues. The CDR3 reads CASSQGQSIGNTIYF. The CDR3 DNA follows: TGCGCCAGCAGCCAAGGACAGTCGATTGGAAACACCATATATTTT.

V is TRBV7-2 and J is TRBJ2-5; 11 nucleotides line up with TRBD2. The germline gives CDR1 SGHTA, CDR2 FQGNSA. J gave up 7 bases and V 6 bases, and 4 bases lay outside the gene matches. The CDR3 covers 13 residues. The CDR3 reads CASRPTSGGTQYF. DNA for the CDR3: TGTGCCAGCAGGCCAACTAGCGGGGGGACCCAGTACTTC.

The V gene is TRBV6-2 or TRBV6-3, the J gene TRBJ1-5, with TRBD1 identical over 7 bases. There are 17 residues in the CDR3. The germline CDR1 and CDR2 sequences are MNHEY and SVGEGT. The trim removed 2 bases at V and 3 bases at J, leaving 10 bases unmatched. For the CDR3, the DNA is TGTGCCAGCAGTTACGGTTGGGGACAGCAAAACAATCAGCCCCAGCATTTT. Translation: CASSYGWGQQNNQPQHF.

The genes are TRBV9 and TRBJ2-1; TRBD1 matches 8 bases. Germline V gene lookup returns CDR1 SGDLS and CDR2 YYNGEE. The CDR3 sequence is 15 residues long. The V gene end was trimmed by 1 base and the J gene end by 6 bases; junction bases not matched to a gene: 6. The CDR3 nucleotides are TGTGCCAGCAGCGTATTGGACAGGGCAGGCAATGAGCAGTTCTTC. Translation: CASSVLDRAGNEQFF.

This chain joins TRBV7-9 and TRBJ1-1, with no clear D. There are 14 residues in the CDR3. The germline gives CDR1 SEHNR, CDR2 FQNEAQ (reference sequence). With 5 bases removed from V and 4 bases from J, the gap between germline ends came to 14 bases. The CDR3 DNA is TGTGCCAGCAGCCCTCTACGGGTAGGCACTGAAGCTTTCTTT. It yields the protein CASSPLRVGTEAFF.

The chain is built from TRBV11-2 and TRBJ2-5, with D maybe TRBD2 (7 bases). Trimming stripped 5 bases from V and 5 bases from J, with 21 bases between. Looked up from germline, CDR1 is SGHAT and CDR2 is FQNNGV. The CDR3 has 16 amino acids. The CDR3 sequence: CASSHGGAGSRETQYF. The CDR3 DNA sequence: TGTGCCAGCAGCCATGGGGGGGCGGGAAGTAGGGAGACCCAGTACTTC.

The gene calls are TRBV19 and TRBJ2-3; D gene ambiguous. V was trimmed by 3 bases and J by 0 bases, leaving 13 bases between them. The CDR3 consists of 16 residues. CDR1 and CDR2 (germline): LNHDA, SQIVND (reference sequence). The CDR3 loop is CASSIETIASTDTQYF. In DNA form, the CDR3 reads TGTGCCAGTAGTATCGAAACTATAGCTAGCACAGATACGCAGTATTTT.

V usage is TRBV10-2 and J usage is TRBJ2-2, with D perhaps TRBD2 (5 bases). The CDR3 extends over 13 amino acids. Trimming pared 3 bases from V and 5 bases from J, leaving 7 bases between. The germline gives CDR1 WSHSY, CDR2 SAAADI. The CDR3 spells CASSDGRTGELFF. CDR3 nucleotides: TGCGCCAGCAGTGATGGGAGAACCGGGGAGCTGTTTTTT.

The V call is TRBV5-5, the J call TRBJ2-2, with TRBD2 identical over 9 bases. CDR1 SGHKS and CDR2 YYEKEE come from the germline V gene (reference sequence). The CDR3 consists of 18 residues. Trimming took 3 bases from V and 0 from J; bases not matched to a gene: 9. CDR3 coding DNA: TGTGCCAGCAGCTATCGGCGGGAGGGCCGATCGAACACCGGGGAGCTGTTTTTT. This translates into CASSYRREGRSNTGELFF.

This chain joins TRBV3-1 (or the pseudogene TRBV3-2) and TRBJ1-4; D is perhaps TRBD1 (6 bases). CDR3 length equals 15 residues. The germline gives CDR1 LGHDT, CDR2 YNNKEL (reference sequence). The V and J ends lost 3 bases and 7 bases respectively, with 15 bases between them. This CDR3 is CASSQKGGRGEKLFF. The CDR3 DNA is TGTGCCAGCAGCCAGAAAGGGGGACGCGGTGAAAAACTGTTTTTT.

CDR3 in DNA: TGTGCCAGCAGCACAAACCGGGACATCTCTAGCACAGATACGCAGTATTTT. Its translation: CASSTNRDISSTDTQYF. The chain employs TRBV21-1 and TRBJ2-3; TRBD1, the D gene given by the table, was not confirmed from the DNA. TRBV21-1 is a pseudogene. This CDR3 contains 17 residues.

The chain combines TRBV5-1 with TRBJ2-7; 8 nucleotides agree with TRBD1. The CDR3 extends over 15 amino acids. V shed 0 bases, J shed 7 bases, and the junction held 9 bases outside the gene matches. CDR1 SGHRS and CDR2 YFSETQ come from the germline V gene. The CDR3 region has the DNA TGCGCCAGCAGCTTGGGACAGGGGACCTCAGGTGAGCAGTACTTC. This sequence encodes CASSLGQGTSGEQYF.

J is TRBJ1-1 and V is TRBV7-8; the D gene is possibly TRBD1 (5 bases). Trimming shortened V by 4 bases and J by 9 bases, and 27 bases separated the two germline ends. The germline CDR1 and CDR2 sequences are SGHVS and FQNEAQ. The CDR3 extends over 17 amino acids. CDR3: CASSSDGAGYRDYKAFF. The DNA for the CDR3 is TGTGCCAGCAGCTCAGACGGTGCAGGGTACCGGGACTACAAAGCTTTCTTT.

The V gene is TRBV5-1, the J gene TRBJ2-1, with D tentatively TRBD1 (7 bases). Germline values: CDR1 SGHRS, CDR2 YFSETQ. The CDR3 length is 15 residues. The V and J ends lost 5 bases and 4 bases respectively, with 16 bases between them. CDR3 DNA: TGCGCCAGCAGACCGGGGGCAGGGGGGTACAATGAGCAGTTCTTC. Translating gives CASRPGAGGYNEQFF.

The rearrangement uses TRBV10-2 and TRBJ1-2; no definite D call. V gave up 0 bases and J gave up 6 bases, with 8 bases separating them. This CDR3 is 13 amino acids long. CDR1 is WSHSY and CDR2 is SAAADI in the germline V gene. CDR3: CASSESRADGYTF. The CDR3 nucleotides read TGCGCCAGCAGTGAGTCGAGGGCGGATGGCTACACCTTC.

This chain joins TRBV5-1 and TRBJ2-5, with TRBD2 matching 11 bases. V trimming: 3 bases; J trimming: 4 bases; junction bases outside the gene matches: 2. Per germline, CDR1 SGHRS and CDR2 YFSETQ. The CDR3 has 14 amino acids. The CDR3 is CASSSLAGAETQYF. CDR3 DNA sequence: TGCGCCAGCAGCTCACTAGCGGGGGCAGAGACCCAGTACTTC.

This clone was counted a few times. The rearrangement links TRBV28 to TRBJ1-5, with D maybe TRBD1 (5 bases). This CDR3 contains 16 residues. V was pared by 0 bases and J by 1 base, with 10 bases between. In germline, CDR1 is MDHEN, CDR2 SYDVKM. CDR3 sequence reads: CASSLWGGVSNQPQHF. The CDR3 nucleotides read TGTGCCAGCAGTTTATGGGGGGGGGTAAGCAATCAGCCCCAGCATTTT.

CDR3 in amino acids: CASSETGVYGEAFF. Written as DNA, the CDR3 is TGTGCCAGCAGTGAGACAGGGGTCTACGGTGAAGCTTTCTTT. This chain connects TRBV25-1 to TRBJ1-1; 8 bases are a match to TRBD1. The CDR3 runs to 14 residues. J was trimmed by 7 bases and V by 3 bases; bases with no gene match: 7. CDR1 is MGHDK and CDR2 is SYGVNS in the germline V gene.

This chain uses TRBV19 with TRBJ1-1; no definite D call. Trimming took 6 bases from V and 1 from J, leaving 12 bases between them. Germline lookup yields CDR1 LNHDA and CDR2 SQIVND (reference sequence). The CDR3 consists of 14 residues. The CDR3 sequence: CASSIVSGNTEAFF. CDR3 nucleotide sequence: TGTGCCAGTAGCATTGTCTCGGGGAACACTGAAGCTTTCTTT.

The rearrangement uses TRBV7-8 and TRBJ2-1; 10 positions match TRBD2. The CDR3 length is 15 residues. Germline V gene sequence: CDR1 SGHVS, CDR2 FQNEAQ. J gave up 6 bases and V 5 bases, and 7 bases lay outside the gene matches. The CDR3 region has the DNA TGTGCCAGCAGCCGGAGCGGGGGGGCCTCCAATGAGCAGTTCTTC. Its translation is CASSRSGGASNEQFF. The full variable domain, rest sourced from reference TRBV7-8 and TRBJ2-1, is GAGVSQSPRYKVAKRGQDVALRCDPISGHVSLFWYQQALGQGPEFLTYFQNEAQLDKSGLPSDRFFAERPEGSVSTLKIQRTQQEDSAVYLCASSRSGGASNEQFFGPGTRLTVL.

The CDR3 DNA is TGTGCCAGCAGCGTAGACAGCCACTATAATTCACCCCTCCACTTT. Residues: CASSVDSHYNSPLHF. The chain combines TRBV9 with TRBJ1-6; D remains unclear. Germline-derived CDR1 and CDR2 are SGDLS and YYNGEE. There are 15 residues in the CDR3. The V end lost 0 bases, the J end lost 3 bases, and 7 bases lay between the germline ends.

This sequence joins TRBV5-1 and TRBJ1-2; 9 nucleotides line up with TRBD1. The CDR3 has 12 amino acids. The V segment lost 4 bases and the J segment 7 bases; nucleotides outside the gene matches: 2. Germline V CDR1 and CDR2: SGHRS, YFSETQ. CDR3 nucleotides: TGCGCCAGCAGCGGGGACAGGGCTGGCTACACCTTC. It translates to CASSGDRAGYTF.